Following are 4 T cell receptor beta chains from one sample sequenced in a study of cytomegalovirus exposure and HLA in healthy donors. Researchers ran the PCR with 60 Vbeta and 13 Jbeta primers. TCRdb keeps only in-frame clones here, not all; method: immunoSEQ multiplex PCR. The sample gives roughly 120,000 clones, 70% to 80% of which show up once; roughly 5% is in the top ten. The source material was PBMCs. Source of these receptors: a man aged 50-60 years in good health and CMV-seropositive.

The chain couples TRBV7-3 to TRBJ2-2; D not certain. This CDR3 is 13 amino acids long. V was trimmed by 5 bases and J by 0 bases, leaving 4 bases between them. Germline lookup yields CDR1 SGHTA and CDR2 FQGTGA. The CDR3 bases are TGTGCCAGCAGCCTTTCGAACACCGGGGAGCTGTTTTTT. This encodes CASSLSNTGELFF.

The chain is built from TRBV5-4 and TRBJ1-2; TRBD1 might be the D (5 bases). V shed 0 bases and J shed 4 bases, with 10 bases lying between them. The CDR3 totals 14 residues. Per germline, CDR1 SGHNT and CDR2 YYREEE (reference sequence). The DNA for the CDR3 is TGTGCCAGCAGCTTGGTTCAGGGTACCTATGGCTACACCTTC. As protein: CASSLVQGTYGYTF.

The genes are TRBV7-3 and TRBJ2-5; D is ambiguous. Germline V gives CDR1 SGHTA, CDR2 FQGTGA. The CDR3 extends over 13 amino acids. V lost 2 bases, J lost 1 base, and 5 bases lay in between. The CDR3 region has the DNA TGTGCCAGCAGCTTAGGCAGCCAAGAGACCCAGTACTTC. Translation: CASSLGSQETQYF.

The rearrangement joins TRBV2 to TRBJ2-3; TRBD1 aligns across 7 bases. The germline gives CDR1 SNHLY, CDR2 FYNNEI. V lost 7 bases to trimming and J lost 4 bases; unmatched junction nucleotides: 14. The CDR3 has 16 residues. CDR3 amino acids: CASTLQGQPGSDTQYF. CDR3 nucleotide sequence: TGTGCCAGCACCTTACAGGGGCAGCCGGGCTCAGATACGCAGTATTTT.